Shown below are 22 T cell receptor beta chains from a single sample sequenced in a study of OX40 agonist ivuxolimab in advanced cancers. The table came from immunoSEQ multiplex PCR; TCRdb's copy has only in-frame clones and leaves some out. This table has more than 75,000 clones, roughly nine tenths appearing once. This sample comprised CD4+ or CD8+ T cells sorted from blood, obtained in a trial of the OX40 agonist ivuxolimab. The source of these receptors is an adult with an advanced solid tumor such as melanoma, head and neck, liver or kidney cancer.

The chain recombines TRBV6-6 with TRBJ2-3; 7 bases are shared with TRBD1. J lost 4 bases, V lost 6 bases, and 7 bases had no gene match. Germline CDR1 MNHNY, CDR2 SVGAGI (reference sequence). The CDR3 loop spans 14 amino acids. The CDR3 coding sequence is TGTGCCAGCAGATTACCCACAGGGGCAGATACGCAGTATTTT. Its translation is CASRLPTGADTQYF.

The rearrangement joins TRBV28 to TRBJ2-7; D is perhaps TRBD2 (5 bases). Germline values: CDR1 MDHEN, CDR2 SYDVKM. The CDR3 length is 13 residues. V lost 4 bases to trimming and J lost 5 bases, with 12 bases between them. CDR3 amino acids: CASSSPAGNEQYF. The CDR3 coding sequence is TGTGCCAGCAGTTCCCCAGCCGGGAACGAGCAGTACTTC.

The count of this clone is one. The rearrangement uses TRBV19 and TRBJ1-1; D is ambiguous. Deletions cut 7 bases from V and 1 base from J, with 16 bases between. The CDR3 covers 15 residues. CDR1 LNHDA and CDR2 SQIVND come from the germline V gene (reference sequence). Here the CDR3 DNA reads TGTGCCAGTACCCTTCTATGGGGAGAGAACACTGAAGCTTTCTTT. This sequence encodes CASTLLWGENTEAFF.

J is TRBJ1-1 and V is TRBV10-3; possibly TRBD1 for D (5 bases). V lost 6 bases, J lost 4 bases, and 6 bases lay in between. The CDR3 runs to 11 residues. From germline, CDR1 is ENHRY and CDR2 SYGVKD. CDR3 sequence (DNA): TGTGCCATCAGCGGGGGCACTGAAGCTTTCTTT. This translates into CAISGGTEAFF.

The V and J genes are TRBV29-1 and TRBJ2-3; possible D gene TRBD1, 5 bases. The CDR3 consists of 14 residues. Trimming stripped 5 bases from V and 0 bases from J, with 12 bases between. Germline CDR1 and CDR2: SQVTM and ANQGSEA. CDR3 residues: CSVSVGASTDTQYF. The CDR3 bases are TGCAGCGTTAGTGTTGGGGCTAGCACAGATACGCAGTATTTT.

The table lists this clone with a count of one. The chain employs TRBV2 and TRBJ1-1; D is uncertain. This CDR3 is built from 14 residues. Looked up from germline, CDR1 is SNHLY and CDR2 is FYNNEI. Trimming took off 3 bases at V and 0 bases at J, with 8 bases between the two ends. Here the CDR3 DNA reads TGTGCCAGCAGTGAGGGAGGTCTGAACACTGAAGCTTTCTTT. This sequence encodes CASSEGGLNTEAFF.

The V gene is TRBV10-3, the J gene TRBJ1-2, with 7 bases lining up with TRBD1. The CDR3 spans 13 residues. V shed 5 bases, J shed 8 bases, and the junction held 8 bases outside the gene matches. Per the germline V gene, CDR1 is ENHRY and CDR2 is SYGVKD. CDR3 DNA sequence: TGTGCCATCAGTCAGGGGGTAGTAGGGGGCTACACCTTC. It is translated as CAISQGVVGGYTF.

This clone has a handful of counts. The same CDR3 arises from other DNA sequences in this sample as well. The chain combines TRBV25-1 with TRBJ2-1; D unresolved. V lost 3 bases and J 4 bases, leaving 4 bases between the germline ends. Germline assignment: CDR1 MGHDK and CDR2 SYGVNS. The CDR3 contains 12 residues. This CDR3 is CASSEQYNEQFF. Written as DNA, the CDR3 is TGTGCCAGCAGTGAGCAGTACAATGAGCAGTTCTTC.

A single count supports this clone. The chain joins TRBV19 to TRBJ1-1, with 9 bases aligning to TRBD1. V was pared by 4 bases and J by 4 bases, with 10 bases of the junction left unmatched. This CDR3 is built from 16 residues. Germline V gives CDR1 LNHDA, CDR2 SQIVND (reference sequence). The CDR3 region has the DNA TGTGCCAGTAGTAGGGGCGACAGGGGGTTTTTCACTGAAGCTTTCTTT. This sequence encodes CASSRGDRGFFTEAFF. Drawing the rest from reference TRBV19 and TRBJ1-1, the complete variable domain is DGGITQSPKYLFRKEGQNVTLSCEQNLNHDAMYWYRQDPGQGLRLIYYSQIVNDFQKGDIAEGYSVSREKKESFPLTVTSAQKNPTAFYLCASSRGDRGFFTEAFFGQGTRLTVV.

The chain recombines TRBV5-6 with TRBJ1-1; D possibly corresponds to TRBD1 (5 bases). Germline V CDR1 and CDR2: SGHDT, YYEEEE. The CDR3 covers 15 residues. Trimming left V 2 bases short and J 4 bases short, with 15 bases between. In DNA, the CDR3 is TGTGCCAGCAGCTTCATGGGTGACAGACTCACTGAAGCTTTCTTT. It translates to CASSFMGDRLTEAFF. The complete variable domain, with remaining parts taken from reference TRBV5-6 and TRBJ1-1, reads DAGVTQSPTHLIKTRGQQVTLRCSPKSGHDTVSWYQQALGQGPQFIFQYYEEEERQRGNFPDRFSGHQFPNYSSELNVNALLLGDSALYLCASSFMGDRLTEAFFGQGTRLTVV.

This clone was observed a handful of times. The chain joins TRBV21-1 to TRBJ1-6. TRBV21-1 is a recognized pseudogene. The CDR3 is made up of 19 amino acids. The CDR3 sequence: CASLYPTWEAFSYNSPLHF. For the CDR3, the DNA is TGTGCCAGCTTGTATCCGACTTGGGAGGCCTTCTCCTATAATTCACCCCTCCACTTT.

V usage is TRBV7-6 and J usage is TRBJ1-3; 10 nucleotides line up with TRBD1. Germline V gives CDR1 SGHVS, CDR2 FNYEAQ. This CDR3 spans 18 amino acids. V was pared by 5 bases and J by 0 bases, with 10 bases of the junction left unmatched. The CDR3 nucleotides are TGTGCCAGCAGCCCCGGGACAGGGGCACCAGGCTCTGGAAACACCATATATTTT. Translating it yields CASSPGTGAPGSGNTIYF.

The V gene is TRBV7-3, the J gene TRBJ2-3, with TRBD2 matching over 9 bases. Germline V lookup: CDR1 SGHTA, CDR2 FQGTGA. There are 17 residues in the CDR3. V dropped 4 bases and J dropped 5; count of bases not matched to a gene: 13. CDR3 sequence (DNA): TGTGCCAGCAGCTCCCAGGGGGGACTAGCCAGGGGAGATACGCAGTATTTT. As protein: CASSSQGGLARGDTQYF. The variable domain in full, completed from reference TRBV7-3 and TRBJ2-3, reads GAGVSQTPSNKVTEKGKYVELRCDPISGHTALYWYRQSLGQGPEFLIYFQGTGAADDSGLPNDRFFAVRPEGSVSTLKIQRTERGDSAVYLCASSSQGGLARGDTQYFGPGTRLTVL.

The chain combines TRBV7-2 with TRBJ1-2; D may be TRBD1 (6 bases). Looked up from germline, CDR1 is SGHTA and CDR2 is FQGNSA. Trimming took off 5 bases at V and 4 bases at J, with 14 bases between the two ends. CDR3 size: 14 residues. The CDR3 DNA reads TGTGCCAGCAGCCCTGGTGAGGGGGGCTATGGCTACACCTTC. Translating it yields CASSPGEGGYGYTF.

The chain joins TRBV7-6 to TRBJ2-3; 9 positions agree with TRBD2. The germline V gene encodes CDR1 SGHVS and CDR2 FNYEAQ. Germline trimming cut 5 bases from V and 0 bases from J; bases unmatched to any gene: 9. The CDR3 sequence is 17 residues long. The CDR3 nucleotides are TGTGCCAGCAGCCAACGTATAGCGGGAGCTAGCACAGATACGCAGTATTTT. Translating it yields CASSQRIAGASTDTQYF.

The chain combines TRBV7-6 with TRBJ1-5; TRBD1 is a possible D gene (5 bases). Germline-derived CDR1 and CDR2 are SGHVS and FNYEAQ. Trimming stripped 0 bases from V and 5 bases from J, with 5 bases between. The CDR3 loop spans 13 amino acids. CDR3 loop: CASSLAGDQPQHF. CDR3 DNA: TGTGCCAGCAGCTTAGCGGGGGATCAGCCCCAGCATTTT.

The chain couples TRBV5-1 to TRBJ1-6, with a tentative D call TRBD1 (6 bases). V lost 4 bases and J 7 bases, leaving 9 bases between the germline ends. Germline CDR1 is SGHRS and CDR2 is YFSETQ. This CDR3 is built from 13 residues. CDR3 region: CASSGTPNSPLHF. The CDR3 DNA follows: TGCGCCAGCAGCGGGACACCGAATTCACCCCTCCACTTT.

Concerning this clone itself: This sample includes further DNA sequences coding for the same CDR3. This chain links TRBV19 with TRBJ2-1; D remains ambiguous. CDR1 is LNHDA and CDR2 is SQIVND in the germline V gene (reference sequence). There are 11 residues in the CDR3. V lost 2 bases and J 4 bases, leaving 0 bases between the germline ends. CDR3 loop: CASSIYNEQFF. The CDR3 nucleotides are TGTGCCAGTAGTATATACAATGAGCAGTTCTTC.

The rearrangement links TRBV4-2 to TRBJ1-2; 8 nucleotides match TRBD1. The CDR3 has 15 residues. The V gene end was trimmed by 0 bases and the J gene end by 5 bases; junction bases not matched to a gene: 5. The germline CDR1 and CDR2 sequences are LGHNA and YNFKEQ. Written as DNA, the CDR3 is TGTGCCAGCAGCCAAGATTCGGACAGGGTTTATGGCTACACCTTC. Its protein is CASSQDSDRVYGYTF.

This rearrangement joins TRBV4-1 to TRBJ2-5; D gene unclear. Germline CDR1 reads MGHRA; CDR2 reads YSYEKL. V lost 1 base and J lost 1, with 7 bases in between. This CDR3 spans 14 amino acids. CDR3 residues: CASSQGAGQETQYF. In DNA form, the CDR3 reads TGCGCCAGCAGCCAAGGGGCAGGCCAAGAGACCCAGTACTTC.

The chain has TRBV5-1 and TRBJ2-1; 9 nucleotides agree with TRBD2. Germline CDR1 and CDR2: SGHRS and YFSETQ. J was trimmed by 9 bases and V by 0 bases; bases with no gene match: 7. This CDR3 contains 15 residues. The CDR3 DNA sequence: TGCGCCAGCAGCTTGGGGACTAGCGTGGGGGTTGAGCAGTTCTTC. It is translated as CASSLGTSVGVEQFF.

This chain uses TRBV4-2 with TRBJ1-2; possible D gene TRBD1, 6 bases. There are 15 residues in the CDR3. CDR1 LGHNA and CDR2 YNFKEQ come from the germline V gene. Trimming cost V 4 bases and J 0 bases, with 12 bases left between them. The CDR3 reads CASSLSGETNYGYTF. The CDR3, as DNA: TGTGCCAGCAGCCTTTCAGGGGAGACTAACTATGGCTACACCTTC.